A selection of T cell receptor beta chains follows, all from one sample in a study of control samples from healthy donors and cancer patients. Clones were sequenced by immunoSEQ multiplex PCR, and TCRdb holds only the in-frame ones, with some missing. This listing includes fewer than 200,000 clones. Sequences were obtained from blood. The source of these receptors is a woman between 25 and 40 years old in good health. Both conserved end residues are part of each CDR3. D genes are given only for firm matches.

J: TRBJ2-2
D: TRBD1
V: TRBV7-2
CDR3: CASSHGQGGTGELFF
DNA: TGTGCCAGCAGCCATGGACAGGGAGGTACCGGGGAGCTGTTTTTT

J: TRBJ1-2
D: -
V: TRBV3-1/TRBV3-2
CDR3: CASSPRGTGQYGYTF
DNA: TGTGCCAGCAGCCCCCGGGGTACAGGGCAGTATGGCTACACCTTC

J: TRBJ2-7
D: -
V: TRBV7-9
CDR3: CASSFSYEQYF
DNA: TGTGCCAGCAGCTTCTCCTACGAGCAGTACTTC

J: TRBJ1-1
D: -
V: TRBV6-2/TRBV6-3
CDR3: CASSPLVRVGTEAFF
DNA: TGTGCCAGCAGTCCCCTCGTCAGGGTGGGAACTGAAGCTTTCTTT

J: TRBJ2-1
D: TRBD2
V: TRBV27
CDR3: CASSLYYLAGEHNEQFF
DNA: TGTGCCAGCAGTCTGTACTATCTAGCGGGGGAGCACAATGAGCAGTTCTTC

J: TRBJ1-2
D: -
V: TRBV4-1
CDR3: CASSHPIGGGYGYTF
DNA: TGCGCCAGCAGCCACCCCATAGGGGGAGGCTATGGCTACACCTTC

J: TRBJ2-6
D: -
V: TRBV6-6
CDR3: CASGLDSSGANVLTF
DNA: TGTGCCAGCGGATTAGACAGTTCTGGGGCCAACGTCCTGACTTTC

J: TRBJ2-7
D: -
V: TRBV6-5
CDR3: CASSYSRHGLGEQYF
DNA: TGTGCCAGCAGTTACTCCCGACACGGCTTGGGCGAGCAGTACTTC

J: TRBJ2-2
D: -
V: TRBV12-5
CDR3: CASTANTGELFF
DNA: TGTGCTAGTACGGCAAACACCGGGGAGCTGTTTTTT

J: TRBJ1-1
D: -
V: TRBV29-1
CDR3: CSVAKEGGVTEAFF
DNA: TGCAGCGTTGCAAAAGAGGGGGGTGTGACTGAAGCTTTCTTT

J: TRBJ2-1
D: TRBD2
V: TRBV10-3
CDR3: CANSGGASGNEQFF
DNA: TGTGCCAATTCGGGGGGGGCGTCGGGCAATGAGCAGTTCTTC

J: TRBJ2-7
D: TRBD1
V: TRBV29-1
CDR3: CSVGTGSFEQYF
DNA: TGCAGCGTTGGGACAGGGTCATTCGAGCAGTACTTC

J: TRBJ1-2
D: -
V: TRBV2
CDR3: CASSERVRGYTF
DNA: TGTGCCAGCAGTGAGCGGGTACGGGGCTACACCTTC

J: TRBJ2-3
D: TRBD2
V: TRBV4-1
CDR3: CASSQEGASGGDAQYF
DNA: TGCGCCAGCAGCCAAGAGGGGGCAAGCGGGGGAGATGCGCAGTATTTT

J: TRBJ2-7
D: -
V: TRBV18
CDR3: CASSPGGTTYEQYF
DNA: TGTGCCAGCTCACCAGGAGGCACAACCTACGAGCAGTACTTC

J: TRBJ2-1
D: -
V: TRBV28
CDR3: CASSFYQGTTGEQFF
DNA: TGTGCCAGCAGTTTTTATCAGGGGACCACGGGGGAGCAGTTCTTC

J: TRBJ1-6
D: -
V: TRBV27
CDR3: CASSSGVGIRGGSPLHF
DNA: TGTGCCAGCAGTTCAGGGGTCGGGATTAGGGGAGGCTCACCCCTCCACTTT